The clone carrying this TCR beta chain was detected many times. Indicated time point: newly diagnosed GD, antithyroid drugs for less than 3 months. RNA isolated from PBMCs was used to make the TCR library. Nine milliliters of peripheral blood went into EDTA tubes. For TCR beta, libraries came from iRepertoire HTBI primers and Arm-PCR of CDR3 regions. Under the authors' procedure: Samples collectively showed approximately 62 TRBV and fewer than 15 TRBJ segments. TCRdb independently ran MiXCR on the multiplex PCR reads; one entry per CDR3 protein. The V and J calls follow TCRdb's processing rather than the paper's. Of a few hundred thousand distinct CDR3 sequences detected, approximately 15% appear once; the ten largest clones hold roughly 9.7%. The data were taken from a study of regulatory T cells in long-lasting Graves disease. This CDR3 contains 15 residues. Trimming removed 7 bases from V and 0 bases from J; junction bases left unmatched: 7. Germline CDR1 is SNHLY and CDR2 is FYNNEI.

These data were also reused for a study on T cells in Graves' hyperthyroidism and ophthalmopathy. This second study notes: Uncontrolled infection, other autoimmune disease, pregnancy or lactation excluded patients.

Here the sequenced sample was peripheral blood mononuclear cells (PBMCs), taken at new diagnosis, from a patient treated with antithyroid drugs. The chain uses TRBV2 and TRBJ2-3; 7 bases line up with TRBD1. The clonotype originates from a man in his thirties or forties with Graves disease. Here the CDR3 DNA reads TGTGCCAGCAACGAGGGGGCTTCTAGCACAGATACGCAGTATTTT. Encoded protein: CASNEGASSTDTQYF.